Listed below are T cell receptor beta chains from one sample, sequenced in a study of identical twins. TCRdb re-called the 5' RACE reads with MiXCR, one entry per CDR3 protein. The data contain about 530,000 distinct CDR3 sequences, 13% to 15% of them singletons. The data also belong to a second study, concerning yellow fever vaccine responses in identical twins.

The sequenced sample was CD4+ T cells sorted from blood. These receptors originate from a woman under 30 in good health. CDR3s include the opening cysteine and the closing phenylalanine or tryptophan. The D gene is left open where the match is weak. Only part of the rows carry a size: once, few, many, or a class if the clone is expanded.

J	V	size	D	DNA	CDR3
TRBJ2-7	TRBV10-3	.	.	TGTGCCATCAGTGGAGGGCGGAACAGGACGTACGAGCAGTACTTC	CAISGGRNRTYEQYF
TRBJ2-7	TRBV12-3/TRBV12-4	.	TRBD2	TGTGCCAGCAGTTGGGGGACTAGCGGGAGTGCCGAGCAGTACTTC	CASSWGTSGSAEQYF
TRBJ1-1	TRBV29-1	few	TRBD1	TGCAGCGTTGAAGGTTATGGGAGGGGGCTTAGGGGCCTAACGATGAACACTGAAGCTTTCTTT	CSVEGYGRGLRGLTMNTEAFF
TRBJ2-5	TRBV28	.	.	TGTGCCAGCAGTTTTTCGGGGACCCAGTACTTC	CASSFSGTQYF
TRBJ2-3	TRBV7-9	many	.	TGTGCCAGCAGAATGCTAGGGGGCACAGATACGCAGTATTTT	CASRMLGGTDTQYF
TRBJ2-3	TRBV7-8	.	TRBD1	TGTGCCAGCAGCTCAGTGGACAGGGGGCGCACAGATACGCAGTATTTT	CASSSVDRGRTDTQYF
TRBJ2-7	TRBV10-2	few	TRBD1	TGCGCCAGCAGGAAGGACAGGGGGTACGAGCAGTACTTC	CASRKDRGYEQYF
TRBJ2-5	TRBV12-3/TRBV12-4	.	.	TGTGCCACCGGACAGTCCCAAGAGACCCAGTACTTC	CATGQSQETQYF
TRBJ2-3	TRBV7-2	.	.	TGTGCCAGCAGCCCCCGGGTTCCCACAGATACGCAGTATTTT	CASSPRVPTDTQYF
TRBJ1-1	TRBV15	.	.	TGTGCCACCAGCAGAGATTACGGAGTGGGAGCTTTCTTT	CATSRDYGVGAFF
TRBJ2-1	TRBV2	.	.	TGTGCCAGCTCTAGTTCAGGGTTTTCCTACAATGAGCAGTTCTTC	CASSSSGFSYNEQFF
TRBJ1-6	TRBV12-3/TRBV12-4	few	.	TGTGCCAGCAGTCCGCAGGGCGTTGGAGTGCCCCTCCACTTT	CASSPQGVGVPLHF
TRBJ2-3	TRBV5-1	many	.	TGCGCCAGCCGATCGACAGATACGCAGTATTTT	CASRSTDTQYF